The 25 T cell receptor beta chains presented below share a single source sample, sequenced in a study of blood T cell repertoires in COVID-19 (dated by TCRdb to about 2020). The library was made by the immunoSEQ multiplex PCR assay. Not all clones reach the TCRdb copy of this immuneACCESS table, which keeps in-frame sequences only. Checked studies attribute under half of the gap to unresolved V genes and leave the rest unexplained. Across this sample there are about 220,000 clones, with around 82% seen only once. The ten largest clones add up to roughly 3% of the sample. Specimen: peripheral blood. Every receptor here comes from a woman in her thirties who had recovered from COVID-19.

The chain is built from TRBV5-6 and TRBJ1-1; D is possibly TRBD1 (6 bases). The CDR3 is made up of 13 amino acids. Germline assignment: CDR1 SGHDT and CDR2 YYEEEE. Trimming took 0 bases from V and 4 from J, leaving 7 bases between them. The CDR3 is CASSLVGATEAFF. Written as DNA, the CDR3 is TGTGCCAGCAGCTTGGTGGGGGCCACTGAAGCTTTCTTT.

V is TRBV4-2 and J is TRBJ2-7; the match to TRBD2 covers 9 bases. CDR3 length: 17 residues. The germline V gene has CDR1 LGHNA and CDR2 YNFKEQ. The trim removed 1 base at V and 5 bases at J, leaving 12 bases unmatched. CDR3 coding DNA: TGTGCCAGCAGCCAAGGGGTCTCGGCGGGAGGGCCCGACGAGCAGTACTTC. Translating it yields CASSQGVSAGGPDEQYF.

The rearrangement uses TRBV19 and TRBJ2-7, with 7 bases matching TRBD2. The germline V gene encodes CDR1 LNHDA and CDR2 SQIVND (reference sequence). V was pared by 6 bases and J by 3 bases, with 11 bases of the junction left unmatched. The length of the CDR3 is 15 residues. The DNA for the CDR3 is TGTGCCAGTAGCCAATCGTGGGAGGGGTTCTACGAGCAGTACTTC. Protein: CASSQSWEGFYEQYF.

The chain employs TRBV5-5 and TRBJ1-2; no clear D gene. Germline CDR1 and CDR2: SGHKS and YYEKEE (reference sequence). The length of the CDR3 is 13 residues. V shed 4 bases and J shed 8 bases, with 15 bases lying between them. The CDR3 coding sequence is TGTGCCAGCAGCCCAAGGACCGAGGGAGGCTACACCTTC. Protein product: CASSPRTEGGYTF.

This clone appeared a few times. V gene TRBV28 combines with J gene TRBJ2-5; tentatively, D is TRBD1 (6 bases). V lost 4 bases and J 4 bases, leaving 16 bases between the germline ends. Germline CDR1 MDHEN, CDR2 SYDVKM. The CDR3 totals 15 residues. The CDR3 DNA reads as TGTGCCAGCAGTTCGACAGGTACTACAGGAGAGACCCAGTACTTC. Translation gives CASSSTGTTGETQYF.

This clone occurred once. V and J are TRBV28 and TRBJ1-4; 9 bases fit TRBD1. The germline gives CDR1 MDHEN, CDR2 SYDVKM. This CDR3 is 13 amino acids long. For the CDR3, the DNA is TGTGCGGTATCAGGGACAGGGCATGAAAAACTGTTTTTT. It codes for CAVSGTGHEKLFF.

The chain joins TRBV19 to TRBJ1-6; D remains ambiguous. Between the trimmed V and J ends, which lost 5 bases and 3 bases, there was a span of 11 bases. The CDR3 has 15 residues. Looked up from germline, CDR1 is LNHDA and CDR2 is SQIVND (reference sequence). The CDR3, as DNA: TGTGCCAGTAGTCCCACCCCGGGCTATAATTCACCCCTCCACTTT. It is translated as CASSPTPGYNSPLHF.

The chain employs TRBV5-4 and TRBJ2-1; 12 positions agree with TRBD2. Germline CDR1 SGHNT, CDR2 YYREEE (reference sequence). This CDR3 is built from 16 residues. J was trimmed by 6 bases and V by 4 bases; bases with no gene match: 8. The CDR3 loop reads CASSGSLAGGANEQFF. The CDR3 DNA is TGTGCCAGCAGCGGGTCACTAGCGGGAGGCGCCAATGAGCAGTTCTTC. Using reference TRBV5-4 and TRBJ2-1 for the parts outside the CDR3, the full variable domain is ETGVTQSPTHLIKTRGQQVTLRCSSQSGHNTVSWYQQALGQGPQFIFQYYREEENGRGNFPPRFSGLQFPNYSSELNVNALELDDSALYLCASSGSLAGGANEQFFGPGTRLTVL.

This clone has a single count. This sequence joins TRBV27 and TRBJ2-3; the D gene is possibly TRBD1 (5 bases). Between the trimmed V and J ends, which lost 0 bases and 3 bases, there was a span of 10 bases. CDR3 length equals 15 residues. Germline CDR1 and CDR2: MNHEY and SMNVEV (reference sequence). The CDR3 protein is CASSLSGLKTDTQYF. The CDR3 nucleotides are TGTGCCAGCAGTTTATCGGGGCTTAAGACAGATACGCAGTATTTT.

The rearrangement links TRBV28 to TRBJ2-3; 10 bases are a match to TRBD1. The V and J ends lost 5 bases and 2 bases, in that order; junction bases with no gene match: 7. The CDR3 runs 16 residues. The germline gives CDR1 MDHEN, CDR2 SYDVKM. CDR3 region: CASSQHDRGLTDTQYF. The CDR3 bases are TGTGCCAGCAGTCAACACGACAGGGGGCTCACAGATACGCAGTATTTT. Complete variable domain (other parts from reference TRBV28 and TRBJ2-3): DVKVTQSSRYLVKRTGEKVFLECVQDMDHENMFWYRQDPGLGLRLIYFSYDVKMKEKGDIPEGYSVSREKKERFSLILESASTNQTSMYLCASSQHDRGLTDTQYFGPGTRLTVL.

J is TRBJ2-5 and V is TRBV5-1; TRBD2 might be the D (6 bases). The V end was cut by 0 bases, the J end by 5 bases, with 17 bases between. The germline gives CDR1 SGHRS, CDR2 YFSETQ. This CDR3 is 16 amino acids long. The DNA of the CDR3 is TGCGCCAGCAGCTTGGGCCAGCGGGCGGTCGGGGAGACCCAGTACTTC. Its translation is CASSLGQRAVGETQYF.

The chain links TRBV15 to TRBJ1-2, with a weak D call TRBD1 (5 bases). The CDR3 extends over 14 amino acids. The V end lost 3 bases, the J end lost 0 bases, and 8 bases lay between the germline ends. The germline gives CDR1 LNHNV, CDR2 YYDKDF (reference sequence). CDR3 DNA sequence: TGTGCCACCAGCAGGGGGCGAGCTAACTATGGCTACACCTTC. Translating gives CATSRGRANYGYTF.

The rearrangement joins TRBV5-6 to TRBJ2-2; 9 bases match TRBD1. The CDR3 spans 14 residues. CDR1 SGHDT and CDR2 YYEEEE come from the germline V gene. V dropped 4 bases and J dropped 9; count of bases not matched to a gene: 7. The CDR3 DNA reads TGTGCCAGCAGCCCCGGGACAGGGCAGCGGGAGCTGTTTTTT. Its protein product is CASSPGTGQRELFF.

The J gene is TRBJ2-3, the V gene TRBV7-2; TRBD2 agrees at 7 bases. CDR3 size: 19 residues. Germline loops: CDR1 SGHTA, CDR2 FQGNSA. V lost 2 bases and J lost 2; bases outside the gene matches: 16. CDR3 nucleotides: TGTGCCAGCAGCTTAAGGGGACTCGAGACTAGCATAGTCACAGATACGCAGTATTTT. Its protein is CASSLRGLETSIVTDTQYF.

The chain recombines TRBV13 with TRBJ2-5; a weak D match, TRBD2 (6 bases). CDR3 length: 18 amino acids. The V end was cut by 2 bases, the J end by 1 base, with 20 bases between. CDR1 PRHDT and CDR2 FYEKMQ come from the germline V gene (reference sequence). In DNA form, the CDR3 reads TGTGCCAGCAGCTTATCCTCAAGGGCTAGCGCCTTCCAAGAGACCCAGTACTTC. Its translation is CASSLSSRASAFQETQYF.

This chain connects TRBV5-1 to TRBJ2-7; 8 nucleotides align to TRBD1. The CDR3 covers 15 residues. Per the germline V gene, CDR1 is SGHRS and CDR2 is YFSETQ. Trimming removed 4 bases from V and 4 bases from J; junction bases left unmatched: 10. Written as DNA, the CDR3 is TGCGCCAGCAGCGTCTTCCGAGGACAGGGATACGAGCAGTACTTC. Translation: CASSVFRGQGYEQYF.

The CDR3 is CASSPSRRTKETQYF. The DNA for the CDR3 is TGTGCCAGTAGTCCGAGCCGACGGACTAAAGAGACCCAGTACTTC. The chain employs TRBV19 and TRBJ2-5, with a possible D match to TRBD2 (6 bases). V was pared by 5 bases and J by 3 bases, with 16 bases between. Germline-derived CDR1 and CDR2 are LNHDA and SQIVND (reference sequence). This CDR3 is 15 amino acids long.

The V and J genes are TRBV11-1 and TRBJ2-7; a weak D match, TRBD2 (6 bases). The CDR3 extends over 15 amino acids. Germline V CDR1 and CDR2: SGHAT, FQDESV (reference sequence). Trimming took 5 bases from V and 0 from J, leaving 14 bases between them. DNA of the CDR3: TGTGCCAGCAGCCGGGACTTTTCTAGCTCCTACGAGCAGTACTTC. It specifies CASSRDFSSSYEQYF.

This clone has only one observation. The chain carries TRBV7-8 and TRBJ2-2; 9 positions agree with TRBD2. V lost 1 base to trimming and J lost 9 bases; unmatched junction nucleotides: 9. The CDR3 contains 16 residues. Per the germline V gene, CDR1 is SGHVS and CDR2 is FQNEAQ. For the CDR3, the DNA is TGTGCCAGCAGCTTAGTTTTAGCGGGAGAATTCTGGGAGCTGTTTTTT. Translated, it gives CASSLVLAGEFWELFF.

As regards this clone: This same CDR3 is encoded by further DNA sequences in the sample. CDR3 amino acids: CASSSGQDLNQPQHF. CDR3 DNA: TGTGCCAGCAGCTCCGGACAGGACCTTAATCAGCCCCAGCATTTT. The chain links TRBV7-9 to TRBJ1-5, with TRBD1 matching 7 bases. CDR3 length: 15 amino acids. Germline assignment: CDR1 SEHNR and CDR2 FQNEAQ (reference sequence). The junction had 7 bases not matched to a gene; V was cut back by 4 bases and J by 4 bases.

J is TRBJ1-4 and V is TRBV3-1 (or the pseudogene TRBV3-2), with D tentatively TRBD1 (5 bases). The CDR3 contains 16 residues. Germline-derived CDR1 and CDR2 are LGHDT and YNNKEL (reference sequence). The V and J ends lost 5 bases and 2 bases respectively, with 15 bases between them. CDR3 sequence reads: CASSDPGGPTNEKLFF. CDR3 DNA sequence: TGTGCCAGCAGCGATCCGGGGGGTCCCACTAATGAAAAACTGTTTTTT.

This clone was detected only a few times. This chain connects TRBV10-1 to TRBJ2-3; maybe TRBD2 (6 bases). Germline V gene sequence: CDR1 WNHNN, CDR2 SYGVQD (reference sequence). The length of the CDR3 is 12 residues. Between the trimmed V and J ends, which lost 5 bases and 4 bases, there was a span of 7 bases. CDR3 loop: CASSRDSDTQYF. The CDR3 DNA reads TGCGCCAGCAGTCGGGACTCAGATACGCAGTATTTT.

The chain is built from TRBV9 and TRBJ1-3, with TRBD1 as a possible D gene (5 bases). This CDR3 is built from 13 residues. V lost 6 bases to trimming and J lost 4 bases, with 11 bases between them. Germline lookup yields CDR1 SGDLS and CDR2 YYNGEE. The CDR3 spells CASNTGGGNTIYF. In DNA form, the CDR3 reads TGTGCCAGCAATACGGGGGGAGGAAACACCATATATTTT. The whole variable domain, filled in from reference TRBV9 and TRBJ1-3, reads DSGVTQTPKHLITATGQRVTLRCSPRSGDLSVYWYQQSLDQGLQFLIQYYNGEERAKGNILERFSAQQFPDLHSELNLSSLELGDSALYFCASNTGGGNTIYFGEGSWLTVV.

Here the CDR3 reads CAISRSYEQYF. Written as DNA, the CDR3 is TGTGCCATCTCCCGCTCCTACGAGCAGTACTTC. This sequence joins TRBV10-3 and TRBJ2-7; no clear D. The CDR3 length is 11 residues. The V gene's germline CDR1 is ENHRY and CDR2 SYGVKD. V lost 8 bases to trimming and J lost 0 bases, with 5 bases between them.

V is TRBV11-2 and J is TRBJ2-3, with TRBD2 matching over 8 bases. CDR1 and CDR2 from the germline V gene are SGHAT and FQNNGV. This CDR3 comprises 17 residues. V dropped 1 base and J dropped 6; count of bases not matched to a gene: 12. The CDR3 region is CASSLVNGAGASDTQYF. As DNA, the CDR3 is TGTGCCAGCAGCTTAGTAAATGGAGCGGGAGCATCCGATACGCAGTATTTT.